Sequencing of this T cell receptor beta chain was carried out in a study of HIV-infected patients and healthy controls. In its sample, this clonotype was seen many times. Antigen unknown. Alpha and beta constant-region primers primed reverse transcription of 400 to 650 ng RNA. Each of the alpha and beta chains got its own library through chain-specific third strand synthesis with indices. A single record per CDR3 protein comes from TCRdb applying MiXCR to the 5' RACE reads. The repertoire has around 18,000 distinct CDR3 sequences, around a tenth of them found once; the top ten carry approximately 3.3%. Whole blood was used without fractionation, so all unsorted peripheral T cells were included. CDR1 and CDR2 (germline): MNHEY, SVGAGI. The ends lost 6 bases at V and 6 bases at J; junction bases unmatched: 7. This CDR3 has 13 amino acids. Study-wide results and caveats: Compared with untreated HIV+ repertoires, healthy controls showed roughly threefold more distinct CDR3s and higher Shannon diversity. The seeming recovery of the Gini index after therapy in HIV-infected patients vanished in size-matched data.

Sequencing was carried out using blood. This TCR was sampled from an adult in good health. This chain links TRBV6-5 with TRBJ1-1; 7 bases are a match to TRBD1. CDR3: CASSLSTGSEAFF. The CDR3, as DNA: TGTGCCAGCAGCCTTTCGACAGGGTCTGAAGCTTTCTTT.